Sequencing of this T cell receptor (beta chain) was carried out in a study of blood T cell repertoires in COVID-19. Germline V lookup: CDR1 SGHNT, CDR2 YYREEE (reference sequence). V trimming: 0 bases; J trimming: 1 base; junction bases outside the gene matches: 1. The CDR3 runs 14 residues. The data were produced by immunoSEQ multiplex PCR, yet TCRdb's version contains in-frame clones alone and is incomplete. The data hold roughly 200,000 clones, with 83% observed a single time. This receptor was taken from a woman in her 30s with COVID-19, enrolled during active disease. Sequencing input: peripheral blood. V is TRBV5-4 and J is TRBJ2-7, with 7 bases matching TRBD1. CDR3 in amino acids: CASSLEQGSYEQYF. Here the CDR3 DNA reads TGTGCCAGCAGCTTGGAACAGGGGTCCTACGAGCAGTACTTC.